This T cell receptor (beta chain) appears in the sequencing data of a study of CD8 T cells in Susac syndrome. CDR1 and CDR2 from the germline V gene are DFQATT and SNEGSKA (reference sequence). Trimming took 1 base from V and 0 from J, leaving 22 bases between them. This CDR3 region has 19 residues. When the RNA was reverse transcribed, random hexamers were used with an input of roughly 0.5 to 1 ug. TCRdb processed the immunoSEQ multiplex PCR reads anew with MiXCR; each CDR3 protein has one entry. This sample has under 250,000 distinct CDR3 sequences, with just under 95% found just once. This TCR was sampled from a human donor with multiple sclerosis. Input material: CD4+ T cells from PBMCs. The chain uses TRBV20-1 and TRBJ1-5; TRBD1 might be the D (5 bases). The CDR3 sequence: CSARVDSGGLGGSNQPQHF. As DNA, the CDR3 is TGCAGTGCTAGAGTTGATTCCGGCGGCCTTGGGGGTAGCAATCAGCCCCAGCATTTT.